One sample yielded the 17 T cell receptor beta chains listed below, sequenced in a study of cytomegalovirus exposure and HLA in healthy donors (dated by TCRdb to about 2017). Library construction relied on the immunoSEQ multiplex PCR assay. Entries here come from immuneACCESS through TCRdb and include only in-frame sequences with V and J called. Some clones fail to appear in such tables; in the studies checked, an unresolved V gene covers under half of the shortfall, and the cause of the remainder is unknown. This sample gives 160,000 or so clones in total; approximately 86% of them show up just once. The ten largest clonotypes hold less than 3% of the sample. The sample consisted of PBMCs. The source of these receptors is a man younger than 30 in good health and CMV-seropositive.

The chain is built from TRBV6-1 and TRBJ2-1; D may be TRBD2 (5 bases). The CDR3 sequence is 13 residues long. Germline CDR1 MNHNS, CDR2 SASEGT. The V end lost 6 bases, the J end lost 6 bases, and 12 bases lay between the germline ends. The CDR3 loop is CASSVAWGNEQFF. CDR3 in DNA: TGTGCCAGCAGCGTAGCGTGGGGCAATGAGCAGTTCTTC.

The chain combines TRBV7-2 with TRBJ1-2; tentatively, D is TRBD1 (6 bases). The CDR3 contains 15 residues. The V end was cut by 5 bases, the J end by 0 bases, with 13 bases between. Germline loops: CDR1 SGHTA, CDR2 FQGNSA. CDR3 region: CASSPRAGANYGYTF. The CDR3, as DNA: TGTGCCAGCAGCCCTCGCGCAGGGGCTAACTATGGCTACACCTTC.

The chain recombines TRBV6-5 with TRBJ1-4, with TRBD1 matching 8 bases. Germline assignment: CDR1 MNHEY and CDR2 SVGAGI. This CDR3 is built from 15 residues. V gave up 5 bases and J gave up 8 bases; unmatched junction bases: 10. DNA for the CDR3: TGTGCCAGCAGTCCCTCCCAGACAGGGGCGGAAAAACTGTTTTTT. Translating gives CASSPSQTGAEKLFF.

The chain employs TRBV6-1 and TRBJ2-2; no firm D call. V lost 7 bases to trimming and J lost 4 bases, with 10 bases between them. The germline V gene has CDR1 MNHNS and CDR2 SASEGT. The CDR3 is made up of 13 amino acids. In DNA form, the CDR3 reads TGTGCCAGCAACCTACAGAGCACCGGGGAGCTGTTTTTT. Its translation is CASNLQSTGELFF.

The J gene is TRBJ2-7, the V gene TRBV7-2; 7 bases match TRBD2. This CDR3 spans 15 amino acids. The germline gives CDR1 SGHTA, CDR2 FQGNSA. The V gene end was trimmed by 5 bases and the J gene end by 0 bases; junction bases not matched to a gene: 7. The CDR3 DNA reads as TGTGCCAGCAGCCCACACGAGCGGGGCTCCTACGAGCAGTACTTC. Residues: CASSPHERGSYEQYF. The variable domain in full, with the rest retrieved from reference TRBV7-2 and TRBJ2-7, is GAGVSQSPSNKVTEKGKDVELRCDPISGHTALYWYRQSLGQGLEFLIYFQGNSAPDKSGLPSDRFSAERTGGSVSTLTIQRTQQEDSAVYLCASSPHERGSYEQYFGPGTRLTVT.

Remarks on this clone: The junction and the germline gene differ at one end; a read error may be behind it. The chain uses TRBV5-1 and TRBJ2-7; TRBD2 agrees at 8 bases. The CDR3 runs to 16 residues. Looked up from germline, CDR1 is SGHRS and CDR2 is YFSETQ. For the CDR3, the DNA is TGCGCCAGCAGCTTGATTTTAAGCGGGAGCTCCCACGAGCAGTACTTC. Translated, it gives CASSLILSGSSHEQYF. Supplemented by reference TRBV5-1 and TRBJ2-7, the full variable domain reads KAGVTQTPRYLIKTRGQQVTLSCSPISGHRSVSWYQQTPGQGLQFLFEYFSETQRNKGNFPGRFSGRQFSNSRSEMNVSTLELGDSALYLCASSLILSGSSHEQYFGPGTRLTVT.

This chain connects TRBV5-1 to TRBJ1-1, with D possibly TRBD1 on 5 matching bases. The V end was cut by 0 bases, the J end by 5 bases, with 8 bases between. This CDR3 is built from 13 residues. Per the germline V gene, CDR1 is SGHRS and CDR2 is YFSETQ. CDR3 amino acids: CASSLEPGTEAFF. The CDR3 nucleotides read TGCGCCAGCAGCTTGGAACCAGGGACTGAAGCTTTCTTT.

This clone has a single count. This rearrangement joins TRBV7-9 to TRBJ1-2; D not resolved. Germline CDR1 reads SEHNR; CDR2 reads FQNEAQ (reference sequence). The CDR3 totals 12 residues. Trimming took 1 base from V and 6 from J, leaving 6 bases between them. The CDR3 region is CASSLGYDGYTF. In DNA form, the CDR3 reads TGTGCCAGCAGCTTAGGTTATGATGGCTACACCTTC.

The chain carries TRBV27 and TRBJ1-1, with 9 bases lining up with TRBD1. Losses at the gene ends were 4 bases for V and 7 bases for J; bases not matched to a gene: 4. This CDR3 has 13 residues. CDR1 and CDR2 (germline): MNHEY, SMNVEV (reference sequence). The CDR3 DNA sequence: TGTGCCAGCAGTTCGGGACAGGGTGGTGAAGCTTTCTTT. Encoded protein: CASSSGQGGEAFF.

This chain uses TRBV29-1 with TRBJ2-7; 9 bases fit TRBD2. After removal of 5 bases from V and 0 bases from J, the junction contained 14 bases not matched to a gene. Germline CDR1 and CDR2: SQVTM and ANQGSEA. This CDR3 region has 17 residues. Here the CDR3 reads CSVLGRLGLATSYEQYF. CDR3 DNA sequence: TGCAGCGTTTTGGGAAGGCTCGGACTAGCGACCTCCTACGAGCAGTACTTC.

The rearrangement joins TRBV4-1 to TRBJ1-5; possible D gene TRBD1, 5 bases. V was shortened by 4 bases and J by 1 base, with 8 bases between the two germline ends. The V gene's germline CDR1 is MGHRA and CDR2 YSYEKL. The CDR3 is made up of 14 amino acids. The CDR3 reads CASSPPGSNQPQHF. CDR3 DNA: TGCGCCAGCAGCCCCCCAGGGAGCAATCAGCCCCAGCATTTT.

CDR3 in DNA: TGTGCCAGCAGCCAATCATGGGGCGCAGATACGCAGTATTTT. Its translation is CASSQSWGADTQYF. The chain couples TRBV9 to TRBJ2-3; a possible D gene is TRBD1 (5 bases). V lost 4 bases and J lost 4, with 13 bases in between. The germline V gene encodes CDR1 SGDLS and CDR2 YYNGEE. This CDR3 is 14 amino acids long. Together with reference TRBV9 and TRBJ2-3, the CDR3 gives the full variable domain: DSGVTQTPKHLITATGQRVTLRCSPRSGDLSVYWYQQSLDQGLQFLIQYYNGEERAKGNILERFSAQQFPDLHSELNLSSLELGDSALYFCASSQSWGADTQYFGPGTRLTVL.

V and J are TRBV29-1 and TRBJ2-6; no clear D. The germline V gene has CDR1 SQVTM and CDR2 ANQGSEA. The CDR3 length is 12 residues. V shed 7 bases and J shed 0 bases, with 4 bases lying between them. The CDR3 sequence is CSAISGANVLTF. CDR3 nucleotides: TGCAGCGCCATCTCTGGGGCCAACGTCCTGACTTTC.

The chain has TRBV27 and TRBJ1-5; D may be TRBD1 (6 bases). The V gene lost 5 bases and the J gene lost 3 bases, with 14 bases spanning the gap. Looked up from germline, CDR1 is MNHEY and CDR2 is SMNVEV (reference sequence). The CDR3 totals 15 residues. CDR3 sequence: CASSTRGAANQPQHF. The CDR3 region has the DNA TGTGCCAGCAGTACCCGGGGGGCGGCCAATCAGCCCCAGCATTTT.

The CDR3, as DNA: TGCGCCAGCAGCCAAGAAAGGGGCGGGGGGCCCTACAATGAGCAGTTCTTC. It is translated as CASSQERGGGPYNEQFF. The V call is TRBV4-3, the J call TRBJ2-1; 8 nucleotides match TRBD2. CDR1 is LGHNA, CDR2 YSLEER, per germline. J gave up 2 bases and V 0 bases, and 6 bases lay outside the gene matches. The CDR3 runs to 17 residues.

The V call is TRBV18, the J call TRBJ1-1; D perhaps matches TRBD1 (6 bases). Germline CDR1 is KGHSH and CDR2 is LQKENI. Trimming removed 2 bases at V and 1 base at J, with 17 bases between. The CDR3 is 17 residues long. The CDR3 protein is CASSPYTGWEKNTEAFF. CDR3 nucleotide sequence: TGTGCCAGCTCACCATACACAGGGTGGGAGAAGAACACTGAAGCTTTCTTT.

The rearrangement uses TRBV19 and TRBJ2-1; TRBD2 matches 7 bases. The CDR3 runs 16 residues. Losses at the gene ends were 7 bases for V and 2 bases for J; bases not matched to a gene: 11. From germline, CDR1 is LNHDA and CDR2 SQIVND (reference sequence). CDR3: CASTPAAGAPYNEQFF. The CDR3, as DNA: TGTGCCAGTACCCCGGCGGCGGGAGCCCCCTACAATGAGCAGTTCTTC.